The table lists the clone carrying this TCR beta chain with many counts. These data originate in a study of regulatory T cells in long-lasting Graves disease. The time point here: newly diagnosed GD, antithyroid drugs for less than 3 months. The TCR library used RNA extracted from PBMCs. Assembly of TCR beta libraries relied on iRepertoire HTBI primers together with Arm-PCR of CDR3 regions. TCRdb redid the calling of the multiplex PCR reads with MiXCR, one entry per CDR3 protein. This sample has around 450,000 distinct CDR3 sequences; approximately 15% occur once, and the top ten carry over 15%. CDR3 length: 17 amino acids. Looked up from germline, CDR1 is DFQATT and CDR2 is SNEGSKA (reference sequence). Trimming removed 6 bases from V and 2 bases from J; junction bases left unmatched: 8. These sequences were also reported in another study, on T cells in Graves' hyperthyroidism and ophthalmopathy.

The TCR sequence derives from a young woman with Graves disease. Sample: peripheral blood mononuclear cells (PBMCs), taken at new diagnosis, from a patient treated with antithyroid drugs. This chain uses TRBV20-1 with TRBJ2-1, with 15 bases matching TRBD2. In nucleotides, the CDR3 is TGCAGTGCCCTCGGGACTAGCGGGAGGTTGACCTACAATGAGCAGTTCTTC. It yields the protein CSALGTSGRLTYNEQFF.